Each of the 17 T cell receptor beta chains below was sequenced from the same sample in a study of regulatory T cells in long-lasting Graves disease. Researchers made TCR beta libraries by using iRepertoire HTBI primers and running Arm-PCR on CDR3 regions. TCRdb re-called the multiplex PCR reads with MiXCR, one entry per CDR3 protein. This sample has roughly 350,000 distinct CDR3 sequences, with approximately 16% found just once. Time point reported: newly diagnosed GD, antithyroid drugs for less than 3 months. The authors made the TCR library using RNA they extracted from PBMCs. These data are also associated with another study on T cells in Graves' hyperthyroidism and ophthalmopathy.

The starting material was peripheral blood mononuclear cells (PBMCs), obtained at new diagnosis, from a patient treated with antithyroid drugs. The source of these receptors is a middle-aged man with Graves disease.

Ten or more counts support this clonotype. The chain links TRBV5-1 to TRBJ2-7; no clear D gene. The CDR3 has 15 residues. V lost 2 bases, J lost 1 base, and 13 bases lay in between. In germline, CDR1 is SGHRS, CDR2 YFSETQ. This CDR3 is CASSLRPSLSYEQYF. The CDR3, as DNA: TGCGCCAGCAGCTTAAGACCTAGTTTATCCTACGAGCAGTACTTC.

This clonotype was seen at least ten times. This chain links TRBV2 with TRBJ2-1; maybe TRBD1 (6 bases). Per germline, CDR1 SNHLY and CDR2 FYNNEI. Trimming pared 3 bases from V and 5 bases from J, leaving 8 bases between. The CDR3 runs to 13 residues. This chain's CDR3 is CASSDEGDNEQFF. The CDR3 nucleotides are TGTGCCAGCAGTGACGAGGGGGACAATGAGCAGTTCTTC.

This clonotype occurred many times. The chain is built from TRBV18 and TRBJ2-1, with TRBD1 identical over 9 bases. Per the germline V gene, CDR1 is KGHSH and CDR2 is LQKENI. The CDR3 is 16 amino acids. The junction had 7 bases not matched to a gene; V was cut back by 4 bases and J by 3 bases. This CDR3 is CASSLARQGGYNEQFF. The CDR3 DNA sequence: TGTGCCAGCTCACTCGCCCGACAGGGGGGCTACAATGAGCAGTTCTTC.

The chain combines TRBV6-5 with TRBJ2-7; TRBD2 is a possible D gene (6 bases). Trimming stripped 0 bases from V and 0 bases from J, with 15 bases between. Germline assignment: CDR1 MNHEY and CDR2 SVGAGI. This CDR3 spans 17 amino acids. In DNA form, the CDR3 reads TGTGCCAGCAGTTACTCACCCCCGGGACTGAGCTCCTACGAGCAGTACTTC. It codes for CASSYSPPGLSSYEQYF.

The chain has TRBV28 and TRBJ2-3; TRBD2 matches 9 bases. Per germline, CDR1 MDHEN and CDR2 SYDVKM. V gave up 7 bases and J gave up 2 bases; unmatched junction bases: 4. This CDR3 contains 14 residues. The CDR3 protein is CASKGGGATDTQYF. Written as DNA, the CDR3 is TGTGCCAGCAAGGGCGGGGGGGCCACAGATACGCAGTATTTT.

The sample holds many counts of this clonotype. The gene calls are TRBV10-3 and TRBJ1-5; D ambiguous. The CDR3 has 12 residues. Germline CDR1 is ENHRY and CDR2 is SYGVKD. V shed 6 bases and J shed 3 bases, with 6 bases lying between them. CDR3 in amino acids: CAISTDNQPQHF. The CDR3 DNA reads as TGTGCCATCAGCACGGACAATCAGCCCCAGCATTTT.

At least ten counts were recorded for this clonotype. The chain couples TRBV27 to TRBJ2-1, with TRBD2 identical over 11 bases. The CDR3 has 15 residues. Trimming took 7 bases from V and 4 from J; bases not matched to a gene: 6. Germline V lookup: CDR1 MNHEY, CDR2 SMNVEV (reference sequence). In DNA form, the CDR3 reads TGTGCCAGCACCGTTAGCGGGGGGGTTTACAATGAGCAGTTCTTC. Protein sequence: CASTVSGGVYNEQFF.

V and J are TRBV19 and TRBJ2-3; D possibly corresponds to TRBD2 (7 bases). V was shortened by 7 bases and J by 5 bases, with 13 bases between the two germline ends. Germline-derived CDR1 and CDR2 are LNHDA and SQIVND (reference sequence). The CDR3 is 13 residues long. CDR3 loop: CASKAGGQDTQYF. The DNA for the CDR3 is TGTGCCAGTAAGGCCGGGGGGCAAGATACGCAGTATTTT.

This clonotype was counted ten times or more. This rearrangement joins TRBV5-1 to TRBJ1-1; D remains ambiguous. Germline V gene sequence: CDR1 SGHRS, CDR2 YFSETQ. The CDR3 is 13 residues long. The V and J ends lost 0 bases and 11 bases respectively, with 14 bases between them. The CDR3 DNA reads TGCGCCAGCAGCTTGGCCCCCCAGGTTGGGGCTTTCTTT. It encodes CASSLAPQVGAFF.

This clonotype was seen a few times. The junction departs from germline at one end; a sequencing error may be responsible. The chain links TRBV6-5 to TRBJ1-4, with D perhaps TRBD1 (5 bases). The germline CDR1 and CDR2 sequences are MNHEY and SVGAGI. CDR3 length: 15 amino acids. The CDR3 sequence is CASSDSGRTNEKLFF. The CDR3 DNA follows: TGTGCCAGCAGTGACTCGGGGCGCACTAATGAAAAACTGTTTTTT.

Ten or more counts support this clonotype. This rearrangement joins TRBV20-1 to TRBJ2-5; D is uncertain. The CDR3 spans 12 residues. V shed 6 bases and J shed 5 bases, with 13 bases lying between them. The germline V gene has CDR1 DFQATT and CDR2 SNEGSKA (reference sequence). CDR3 coding DNA: TGCAGTGCAAGCGTGGGGATGGAGACCCAGTACTTC. Encoded protein: CSASVGMETQYF.

This clonotype occurred a few times. The chain carries TRBV10-3 and TRBJ1-6; 8 bases align to TRBD1. V shed 5 bases and J 10 bases; nucleotides not matched to a gene: 7. CDR1 is ENHRY, CDR2 SYGVKD, per germline. This CDR3 has 14 residues. The CDR3 reads CAISSGGSGSPLHF. DNA of the CDR3: TGTGCCATCAGTTCAGGGGGCTCGGGATCACCCCTCCACTTT.

The sample holds many counts of this clonotype. The CDR3 coding sequence is TGCGCCAGCAGCTTAGTCACGGGTTTCACAGATACGCAGTATTTT. Protein sequence: CASSLVTGFTDTQYF. This chain joins TRBV5-1 and TRBJ2-3, with unresolved D. Trimming left V 2 bases short and J 2 bases short, with 12 bases between. Germline-derived CDR1 and CDR2 are SGHRS and YFSETQ. This CDR3 contains 15 residues.

The rearrangement links TRBV7-9 to TRBJ1-6; 7 nucleotides agree with TRBD1. CDR1 is SEHNR and CDR2 is FQNEAQ in the germline V gene (reference sequence). The length of the CDR3 is 19 residues. With V trimmed by 1 base and J by 0 bases, 9 bases remained unmatched. The CDR3 DNA follows: TGTGCCAGCAGCTTAGGGACAGGCTGGATCAGCTCCTATAATTCACCCCTCCACTTT. The encoded protein is CASSLGTGWISSYNSPLHF.

In its sample, this clonotype was seen many times. This sequence joins TRBV28 and TRBJ2-5; TRBD2 aligns across 11 bases. The V gene end was trimmed by 3 bases and the J gene end by 2 bases; junction bases not matched to a gene: 8. CDR3 size: 17 residues. Per germline, CDR1 MDHEN and CDR2 SYDVKM. CDR3 DNA sequence: TGTGCCAGCAGTTTCCTGGGGCTAGCGGGGGGTCAAGAGACCCAGTACTTC. Protein sequence: CASSFLGLAGGQETQYF.

At least ten counts were recorded for this clonotype. The V and J genes are TRBV29-1 and TRBJ2-1; D is unclear. Germline loops: CDR1 SQVTM, CDR2 ANQGSEA. The CDR3 runs 14 residues. V lost 2 bases and J lost 3, with 11 bases in between. CDR3 DNA: TGCAGCGTTGAATCCAGGAACCTCTACAATGAGCAGTTCTTC. Its translation: CSVESRNLYNEQFF.

This clonotype was picked up many times. The CDR3 reads CASYRGRRETQYF. The CDR3 region has the DNA TGTGCCAGTTACAGGGGGCGGCGGGAGACCCAGTACTTC. The chain uses TRBV2 and TRBJ2-5; TRBD1 aligns across 9 bases. This CDR3 is 13 amino acids long. V lost 9 bases to trimming and J lost 5 bases; unmatched junction nucleotides: 7. CDR1 is SNHLY, CDR2 FYNNEI, per germline.